The entry below gives a single TCR beta chain sequence along with its context. The antigen is not known. V lost 2 bases and J 0 bases, leaving 9 bases between the germline ends. The length of the CDR3 is 15 residues. CDR1 is MDHEN and CDR2 is SYDVKM in the germline V gene. This entry comes from a study of cytomegalovirus exposure and HLA in healthy donors. On the study more broadly: Sequencing of 150 million to 200 million T cells in an earlier analysis found under 120 million unique TCR beta sequences.

60 Vbeta and 13 Jbeta primers were used in PCR. Sequenced by immunoSEQ multiplex PCR; TCRdb stores in-frame clones only, minus some. Counted here are 55,000 to 75,000 clones, around 80% occurring once; the ten biggest clones make up about 3%. Study-wide points: It was assumed in the presence/absence analyses that sequencing depth was roughly uniform across donors. Donors belonging to an Asian-associated ancestry cluster reportedly showed fewer N-insertions in productive TCRs than the approximately 700-donor mean, according to what a later analysis found. Some highly shared sequence variants likely arose as a pipeline artifact.

This sequence was found in a girl aged 10-17 years in good health and CMV-seropositive. What was sequenced was PBMCs. The genes are TRBV28 and TRBJ2-3; D is perhaps TRBD1 (6 bases). CDR3 loop: CASSLRTASTDTQYF. Here the CDR3 DNA reads TGTGCCAGCAGTTTAAGGACAGCTAGCACAGATACGCAGTATTTT.